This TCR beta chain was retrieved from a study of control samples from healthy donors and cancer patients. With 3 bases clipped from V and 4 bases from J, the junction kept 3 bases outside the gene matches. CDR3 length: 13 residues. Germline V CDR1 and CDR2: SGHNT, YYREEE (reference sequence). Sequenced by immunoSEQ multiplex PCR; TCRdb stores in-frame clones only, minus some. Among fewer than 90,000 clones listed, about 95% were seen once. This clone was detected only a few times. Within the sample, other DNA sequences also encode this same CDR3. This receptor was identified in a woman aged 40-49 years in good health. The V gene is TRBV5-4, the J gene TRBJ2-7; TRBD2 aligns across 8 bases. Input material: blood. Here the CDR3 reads CASSSGGTYEQYF. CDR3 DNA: TGTGCCAGCAGCTCGGGGGGGACTTACGAGCAGTACTTC.